This T cell receptor (beta chain) was obtained from a study of STAT5B mutations in CD4+ large granular lymphocyte leukemia. On the study more broadly: Healthy donors showed HLA-associated enrichment of the CDR3 'QG' motif. Study findings and constraints: 25% of private leukemic clonotypes occurred rarely in other patients' non-leukemic repertoires. Patient CD4-sorted repertoires stayed more clonal than healthy ones after leukemic-clone removal.

Repertoires were generated with immunoSEQ multiplex PCR, while TCRdb's copy carries only in-frame clones and drops some. This table has 38,000 or so clones, almost 85% appearing once. Concerning this clone: Its antigen is still unknown.

Germline CDR1 MNHNS, CDR2 SASEGT. The CDR3 is 15 amino acids. The ends lost 2 bases at V and 6 bases at J; junction bases unmatched: 8. The chain has TRBV6-1 and TRBJ2-3, with 7 bases fitting TRBD2. The sequencing input was CD4+ T cells from blood buffy coats. This receptor was identified in a human donor in good health. The CDR3 DNA reads TGTGCCAGCAGTGAATCGGTGGGGGGGTGGGATACGCAGTATTTT. Residues: CASSESVGGWDTQYF.